Included here is one TCR beta chain sequence, with context. This CDR3 has 15 amino acids. Germline lookup yields CDR1 MNHNS and CDR2 SASEGT. The germline V and J ends were trimmed by 4 bases and 4 bases, with 16 bases remaining between them. This record belongs to a study of shared T cell receptors in the human thymus. The data were produced by immunoSEQ multiplex PCR, yet TCRdb's version contains in-frame clones alone and is incomplete. The sample yields some 660,000 clones, about 90% seen once. In addition, the sample was reused for a study of human thymus T cells.

The sequencing sample was made of thymocytes. This sequence originates from a boy younger than two with a congenital heart defect. The chain combines TRBV6-1 with TRBJ2-5, with a tentative D call TRBD1 (6 bases). This CDR3 reads CASSVQNQGRETQYF. As DNA, the CDR3 is TGTGCCAGCAGTGTCCAAAATCAGGGGAGAGAGACCCAGTACTTC.